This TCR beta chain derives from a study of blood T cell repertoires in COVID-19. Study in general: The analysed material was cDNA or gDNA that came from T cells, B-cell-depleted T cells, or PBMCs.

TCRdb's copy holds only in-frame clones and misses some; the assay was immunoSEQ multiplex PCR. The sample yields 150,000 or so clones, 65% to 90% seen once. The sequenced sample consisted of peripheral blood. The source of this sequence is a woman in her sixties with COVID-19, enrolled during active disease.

CDR3 in amino acids: CASSQGRDEQYF. In nucleotides, the CDR3 is TGTGCCAGCTCTCAGGGGAGGGACGAGCAGTACTTC. The chain combines TRBV18 with TRBJ2-7; possibly TRBD2 for D (7 bases). The CDR3 has 12 residues. Germline V gives CDR1 KGHSH, CDR2 LQKENI. Trimming cost V 6 bases and J 5 bases, with 11 bases left between them.